This passage covers 9 T cell receptor beta chains from one sample sequenced in a study of cytomegalovirus exposure and HLA in healthy donors. Primers included in the PCR were 60 Vbeta and 13 Jbeta primers. The repertoire was sequenced with immunoSEQ multiplex PCR; TCRdb's copy has only in-frame clones and lacks some. The table lists 52,000 or so clones, more than 60% of them singletons. Sequencing used PBMCs. The origin of the receptors is a woman between 40 and 50 years old in good health and CMV-seropositive.

The genes are TRBV28 and TRBJ1-2, with a tentative D call TRBD1 (5 bases). V was trimmed by 2 bases and J by 4 bases, leaving 11 bases between them. Germline V gene data show CDR1 as MDHEN and CDR2 as SYDVKM. This CDR3 region has 14 residues. CDR3 sequence (DNA): TGTGCCAGCAGTTTAATCAGGGAAGTCTATGGCTACACCTTC. It is translated as CASSLIREVYGYTF.

The chain combines TRBV11-2 with TRBJ1-2; the D is unclear. Trimming pared 3 bases from V and 3 bases from J, leaving 11 bases between. This CDR3 has 14 residues. Germline loops: CDR1 SGHAT, CDR2 FQNNGV. The CDR3 region has the DNA TGTGCCAGCAGCTTGAGTAGCAGCGACTATGGCTACACCTTC. Translation: CASSLSSSDYGYTF.

The rearrangement links TRBV7-3 to TRBJ1-5; weak D call: TRBD1 (6 bases). Looked up from germline, CDR1 is SGHTA and CDR2 is FQGTGA. V lost 8 bases and J lost 2, with 16 bases in between. The CDR3 is 15 residues long. CDR3 residues: CASAGGAGGNQPQHF. The CDR3 nucleotides read TGTGCCAGCGCCGGGGGGGCGGGGGGCAATCAGCCCCAGCATTTT. Full variable domain (missing parts from reference TRBV7-3 and TRBJ1-5): GAGVSQTPSNKVTEKGKYVELRCDPISGHTALYWYRQSLGQGPEFLIYFQGTGAADDSGLPNDRFFAVRPEGSVSTLKIQRTERGDSAVYLCASAGGAGGNQPQHFGDGTRLSIL.

This chain uses TRBV15 with TRBJ1-2; D is ambiguous. The V end was cut by 0 bases, the J end by 7 bases, with 18 bases between. CDR1 LNHNV and CDR2 YYDKDF come from the germline V gene (reference sequence). The CDR3 sequence is 16 residues long. The CDR3 protein is CATSREIGGPGGGYTF. CDR3 nucleotides: TGTGCCACCAGCAGAGAAATCGGAGGGCCGGGAGGTGGCTACACCTTC.

In DNA, the CDR3 is TGTGCCAGCAGCCATCACTTGGGCGGGGGGGCGCAAGAGACCCAGTACTTC. This codes for CASSHHLGGGAQETQYF. The chain recombines TRBV4-2 with TRBJ2-5; TRBD2 matches at 9 bases. Germline V gene sequence: CDR1 LGHNA, CDR2 YNFKEQ. This CDR3 spans 17 amino acids. The V segment lost 3 bases and the J segment 2 bases; nucleotides outside the gene matches: 10.

This clone was detected only once. This chain connects TRBV5-1 to TRBJ1-1; TRBD1 might be the D (5 bases). CDR1 and CDR2 from the germline V gene are SGHRS and YFSETQ. This CDR3 region has 13 residues. The V end lost 1 base, the J end lost 1 base, and 5 bases lay between the germline ends. DNA for the CDR3: TGCGCCAGCAGCTTGCAGGGGAACACTGAAGCTTTCTTT. It encodes CASSLQGNTEAFF.

The chain joins TRBV7-2 to TRBJ1-2; D is ambiguous. Germline loops: CDR1 SGHTA, CDR2 FQGNSA. V lost 5 bases and J lost 4, with 14 bases in between. The CDR3 is made up of 14 amino acids. The CDR3 loop reads CASSPRAWGYGYTF. The DNA for the CDR3 is TGTGCCAGCAGCCCGCGGGCCTGGGGCTATGGCTACACCTTC.

The chain has TRBV5-6 and TRBJ1-2; D unclear. The CDR3 consists of 13 residues. In germline, CDR1 is SGHDT, CDR2 YYEEEE. Trimming shortened V by 2 bases and J by 6 bases, and 11 bases separated the two germline ends. This CDR3 reads CASSLGGRDGYTF. CDR3 nucleotide sequence: TGTGCCAGCAGCTTAGGAGGACGGGATGGCTACACCTTC.

This chain uses TRBV7-2 with TRBJ2-3, with D unclear. Per the germline V gene, CDR1 is SGHTA and CDR2 is FQGNSA. The CDR3 is made up of 14 amino acids. V lost 2 bases and J lost 5, with 11 bases in between. CDR3 in amino acids: CASSLQVLRDTQYF. In DNA, the CDR3 is TGTGCCAGCAGCTTACAGGTTTTGAGAGATACGCAGTATTTT.